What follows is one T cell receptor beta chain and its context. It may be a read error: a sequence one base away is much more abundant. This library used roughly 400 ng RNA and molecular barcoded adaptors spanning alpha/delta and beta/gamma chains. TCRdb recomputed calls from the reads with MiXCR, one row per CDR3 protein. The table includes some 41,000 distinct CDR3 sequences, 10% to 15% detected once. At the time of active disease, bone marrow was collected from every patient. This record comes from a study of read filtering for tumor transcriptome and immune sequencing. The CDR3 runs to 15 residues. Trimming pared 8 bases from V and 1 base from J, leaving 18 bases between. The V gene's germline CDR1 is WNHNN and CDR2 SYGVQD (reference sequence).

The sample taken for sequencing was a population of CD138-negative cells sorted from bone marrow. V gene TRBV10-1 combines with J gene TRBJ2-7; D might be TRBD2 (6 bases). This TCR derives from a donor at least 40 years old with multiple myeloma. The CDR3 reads CASGVGRDVSYEQYF. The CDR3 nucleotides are TGCGCCAGCGGTGTCGGGCGGGACGTGTCCTACGAGCAGTACTTC.